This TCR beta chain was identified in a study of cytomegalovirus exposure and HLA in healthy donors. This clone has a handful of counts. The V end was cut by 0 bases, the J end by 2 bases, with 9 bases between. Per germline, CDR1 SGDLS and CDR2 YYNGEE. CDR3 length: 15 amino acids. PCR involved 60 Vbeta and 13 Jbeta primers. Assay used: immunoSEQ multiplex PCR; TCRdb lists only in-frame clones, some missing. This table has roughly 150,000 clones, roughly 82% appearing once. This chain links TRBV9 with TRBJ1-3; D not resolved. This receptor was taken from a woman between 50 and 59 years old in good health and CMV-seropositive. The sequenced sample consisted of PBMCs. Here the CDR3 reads CASSVEPSTGNTIYF. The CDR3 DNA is TGTGCCAGCAGCGTAGAGCCCTCAACTGGAAACACCATATATTTT.